Listed below are T cell receptor beta chains from one sample, sequenced in a study of cytomegalovirus exposure and HLA in healthy donors. Produced via immunoSEQ multiplex PCR; TCRdb's table is partial and in-frame only. The sample yields about 190,000 clones, approximately 87% seen once. Sequencing used PBMCs. All receptors derive from a man aged 25-45 years in good health and CMV-seronegative. Both conserved end residues are part of each CDR3. D genes are given only for firm matches. Expanded clones are given a class, and other clones once, few, many or no size at all.

V gene: TRBV25-1; J gene: TRBJ1-4; D gene: TRBD1; clone size: -; CDR3 DNA: TGTGCCAGCAGTGAACAGGACAGGGTAATAGTGACTAATGAAAAACTGTTTTTT; CDR3 protein: CASSEQDRVIVTNEKLFF
V gene: TRBV7-8; J gene: TRBJ2-5; D gene: TRBD2; clone size: -; CDR3 DNA: TGTGCCAGCAGCCCTCGGGCGGGGGGAGAGTATGAGACCCAGTACTTC; CDR3 protein: CASSPRAGGEYETQYF
V gene: TRBV6-5; J gene: TRBJ2-7; D gene: -; clone size: -; CDR3 DNA: TGTGCCAGCAGTTACTCGGGCAGAACTTACGAGCAGTACTTC; CDR3 protein: CASSYSGRTYEQYF
V gene: TRBV5-1; J gene: TRBJ2-2; D gene: -; clone size: -; CDR3 DNA: TGCGCCAGCCGGGAAGATTACGCGAACACCGGGGAGCTGTTTTTT; CDR3 protein: CASREDYANTGELFF
V gene: TRBV27; J gene: TRBJ1-1; D gene: -; clone size: -; CDR3 DNA: TGTGCCAGCAGTATGAATGCAGTGAACACTGAAGCTTTCTTT; CDR3 protein: CASSMNAVNTEAFF
V gene: TRBV10-3; J gene: TRBJ2-7; D gene: -; clone size: -; CDR3 DNA: TGTGCCATCAGTGAGGAAGACAGTTACGAGCAGTACTTC; CDR3 protein: CAISEEDSYEQYF
V gene: TRBV19; J gene: TRBJ1-1; D gene: TRBD1; clone size: -; CDR3 DNA: TGTGCCAGTAGTACACAGGGGGCTGGGACTGAAGCTTTCTTT; CDR3 protein: CASSTQGAGTEAFF
V gene: TRBV19; J gene: TRBJ1-5; D gene: TRBD1; clone size: -; CDR3 DNA: TGTGCCAGTAGTACCCGGGACAGTTACAATCAGCCCCAGCATTTT; CDR3 protein: CASSTRDSYNQPQHF
V gene: TRBV7-2; J gene: TRBJ1-1; D gene: -; clone size: -; CDR3 DNA: TGTGCCAGCAGCTTGGACGTAACAGGGAACACTGAAGCTTTCTTT; CDR3 protein: CASSLDVTGNTEAFF
V gene: TRBV5-1; J gene: TRBJ1-6; D gene: -; clone size: -; CDR3 DNA: TGCGCCAGCAGGCGACGTGGGGGCGAGGCGAATTCACCCCTCCACTTT; CDR3 protein: CASRRRGGEANSPLHF
V gene: TRBV6-4; J gene: TRBJ2-1; D gene: TRBD2; clone size: -; CDR3 DNA: TGTGCCAGCAGTGACCCCGGGACTAGCGGGAGTAATGAGCAGTTCTTC; CDR3 protein: CASSDPGTSGSNEQFF
V gene: TRBV10-2; J gene: TRBJ2-7; D gene: -; clone size: once; CDR3 DNA: TGCGCCAGCAGACCAGACAGTTCCTACGAGCAGTACTTC; CDR3 protein: CASRPDSSYEQYF
V gene: TRBV12-5; J gene: TRBJ2-1; D gene: TRBD2; clone size: -; CDR3 DNA: TGTGCTAGTGGTTTAAGTCCGGGACTAGCCGGCAATGAGCAGTTCTTC; CDR3 protein: CASGLSPGLAGNEQFF
V gene: TRBV28; J gene: TRBJ1-5; D gene: -; clone size: few; CDR3 DNA: TGTGCCAGCAGTTTGGGGATTTCAGGGTTTCGCCAGCCCCAGCATTTT; CDR3 protein: CASSLGISGFRQPQHF
V gene: TRBV28; J gene: TRBJ2-7; D gene: -; clone size: -; CDR3 DNA: TGTGCCAGCACCCCTCGAGATTCCTACGAGCAGTACTTC; CDR3 protein: CASTPRDSYEQYF
V gene: TRBV5-1; J gene: TRBJ2-1; D gene: TRBD2; clone size: -; CDR3 DNA: TGCGCCAGCAGCGTTCCGGGACTAGTCAGGACTGATGAGCAGTTCTTC; CDR3 protein: CASSVPGLVRTDEQFF
V gene: TRBV27; J gene: TRBJ1-5; D gene: TRBD1; clone size: -; CDR3 DNA: TGTGCCAGCGGACAGGTGATCAATCAGCCCCAGCATTTT; CDR3 protein: CASGQVINQPQHF
V gene: TRBV7-8; J gene: TRBJ1-2; D gene: TRBD1; clone size: -; CDR3 DNA: TGTGCCAGCAGCCATACAGGGGGCGCTGGCTATGGCTACACCTTC; CDR3 protein: CASSHTGGAGYGYTF
V gene: TRBV10-3; J gene: TRBJ2-3; D gene: -; clone size: -; CDR3 DNA: TGTGCCATCAGTGAGACCGGGACTGATACACAGTATTTT; CDR3 protein: CAISETGTDTQYF
V gene: TRBV19; J gene: TRBJ2-5; D gene: -; clone size: -; CDR3 DNA: TGTGCCAGTATGGCGGGTGGACAGACCCAGTACTTC; CDR3 protein: CASMAGGQTQYF
V gene: TRBV15; J gene: TRBJ2-1; D gene: TRBD2; clone size: -; CDR3 DNA: TGTGCCACCAGCAGGACTAGCGGGGCCTACAATGAGCAGTTCTTC; CDR3 protein: CATSRTSGAYNEQFF
V gene: TRBV19; J gene: TRBJ2-1; D gene: TRBD2; clone size: -; CDR3 DNA: TGTGCCACCTCGGCGGGAGGGCTCCTCGGTGAGCAGTTCTTC; CDR3 protein: CATSAGGLLGEQFF
V gene: TRBV29-1; J gene: TRBJ2-3; D gene: -; clone size: -; CDR3 DNA: TGCAGCGTTGATGGTGAGAGGGGCACAGATACGCAGTATTTT; CDR3 protein: CSVDGERGTDTQYF
V gene: TRBV5-1; J gene: TRBJ2-4; D gene: TRBD1; clone size: -; CDR3 DNA: TGCGCCAGCAGCTTGTCGCAGGGGGCGCCCCTAGCCAAAAACATTCAGTACTTC; CDR3 protein: CASSLSQGAPLAKNIQYF
V gene: TRBV19; J gene: TRBJ1-5; D gene: -; clone size: -; CDR3 DNA: TGTGCCAGTAGTTTCGACCTAGGGCCCCAGCATTTT; CDR3 protein: CASSFDLGPQHF
V gene: TRBV11-2; J gene: TRBJ2-3; D gene: TRBD2; clone size: -; CDR3 DNA: TGTGCCAGCAGCTTAGAGGGCGGGGGAAGCACAGATACGCAGTATTTT; CDR3 protein: CASSLEGGGSTDTQYF
V gene: TRBV6-1; J gene: TRBJ2-7; D gene: -; clone size: -; CDR3 DNA: TGTGCCAGCAGTGAAGAGGCGGGAAAGCCCTACGAGCAGTACTTC; CDR3 protein: CASSEEAGKPYEQYF
V gene: TRBV18; J gene: TRBJ2-5; D gene: TRBD2; clone size: -; CDR3 DNA: TGTGCCAGCTCACCACCGTGGCTAGCGGGAGAAGAGACCCAGTACTTC; CDR3 protein: CASSPPWLAGEETQYF
V gene: TRBV9; J gene: TRBJ2-1; D gene: TRBD2; clone size: -; CDR3 DNA: TGTGCCAGCAGCCCTGAGAAGCTAGCGGGGCACACCAATGAGCAGTTCTTC; CDR3 protein: CASSPEKLAGHTNEQFF
V gene: TRBV19; J gene: TRBJ2-3; D gene: -; clone size: -; CDR3 DNA: TGTGCCAGTAGTGGTAGCGCGCAGAGATTAGATACGCAGTATTTT; CDR3 protein: CASSGSAQRLDTQYF
V gene: TRBV7-9; J gene: TRBJ2-5; D gene: TRBD2; clone size: -; CDR3 DNA: TGTGCCAGCAGCCCTGGGGGCGGGAGGGCCGGTGAGACCCAGTACTTC; CDR3 protein: CASSPGGGRAGETQYF